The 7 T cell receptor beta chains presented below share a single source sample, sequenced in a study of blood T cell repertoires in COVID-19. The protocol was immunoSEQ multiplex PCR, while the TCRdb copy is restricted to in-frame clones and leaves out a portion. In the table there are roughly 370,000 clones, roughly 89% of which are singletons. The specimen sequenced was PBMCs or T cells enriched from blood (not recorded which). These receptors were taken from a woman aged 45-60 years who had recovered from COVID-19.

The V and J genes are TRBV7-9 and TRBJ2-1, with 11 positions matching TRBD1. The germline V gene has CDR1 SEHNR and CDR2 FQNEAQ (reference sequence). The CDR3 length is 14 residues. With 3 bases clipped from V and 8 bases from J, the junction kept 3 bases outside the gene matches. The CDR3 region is CASSFGTGGYEQFF. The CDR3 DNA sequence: TGTGCCAGCAGCTTTGGGACAGGGGGTTATGAGCAGTTCTTC.

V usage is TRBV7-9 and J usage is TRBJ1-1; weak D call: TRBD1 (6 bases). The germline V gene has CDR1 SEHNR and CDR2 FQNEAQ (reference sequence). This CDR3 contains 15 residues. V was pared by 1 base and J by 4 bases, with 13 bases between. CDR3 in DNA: TGTGCCAGCAGCTTAGAACAGGGTGAAGGCACTGAAGCTTTCTTT. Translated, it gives CASSLEQGEGTEAFF.

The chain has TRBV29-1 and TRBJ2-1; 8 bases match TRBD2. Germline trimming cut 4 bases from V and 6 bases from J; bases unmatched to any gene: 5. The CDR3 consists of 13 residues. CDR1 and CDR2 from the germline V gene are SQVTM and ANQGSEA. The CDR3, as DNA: TGCAGCGTTGGCGGGGGGTACTTCAATGAGCAGTTCTTC. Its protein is CSVGGGYFNEQFF.

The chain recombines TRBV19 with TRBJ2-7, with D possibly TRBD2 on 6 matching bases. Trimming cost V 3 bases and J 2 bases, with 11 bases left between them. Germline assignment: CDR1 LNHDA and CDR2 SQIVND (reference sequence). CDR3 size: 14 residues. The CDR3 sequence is CASSMSGLTYEQYF. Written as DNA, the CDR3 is TGTGCCAGTAGTATGAGCGGGCTAACCTACGAGCAGTACTTC.

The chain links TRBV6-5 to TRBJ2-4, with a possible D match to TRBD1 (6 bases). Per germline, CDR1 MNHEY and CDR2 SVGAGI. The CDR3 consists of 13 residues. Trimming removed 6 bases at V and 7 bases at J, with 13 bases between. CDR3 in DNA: TGTGCCAGCAGGGGGGCAGGCCTGAACATTCAGTACTTC. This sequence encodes CASRGAGLNIQYF.

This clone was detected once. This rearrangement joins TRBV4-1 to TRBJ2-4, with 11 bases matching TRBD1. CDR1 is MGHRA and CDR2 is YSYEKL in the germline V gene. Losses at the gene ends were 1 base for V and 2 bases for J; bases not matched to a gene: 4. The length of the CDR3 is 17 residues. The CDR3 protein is CASSQVGQGATKNIQYF. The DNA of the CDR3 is TGCGCCAGCAGCCAAGTTGGACAGGGGGCAACCAAAAACATTCAGTACTTC.

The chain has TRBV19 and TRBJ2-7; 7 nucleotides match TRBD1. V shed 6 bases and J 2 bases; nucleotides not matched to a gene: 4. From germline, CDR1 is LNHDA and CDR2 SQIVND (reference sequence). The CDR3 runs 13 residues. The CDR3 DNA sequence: TGTGCCAGTAGCAACAGGGGAGCCTACGAGCAGTACTTC. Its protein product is CASSNRGAYEQYF. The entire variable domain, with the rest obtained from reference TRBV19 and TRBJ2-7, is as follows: DGGITQSPKYLFRKEGQNVTLSCEQNLNHDAMYWYRQDPGQGLRLIYYSQIVNDFQKGDIAEGYSVSREKKESFPLTVTSAQKNPTAFYLCASSNRGAYEQYFGPGTRLTVT.